The T cell receptor beta chain under discussion was sequenced for a study of metastatic and nonmetastatic thyroid tumors. Study-level information: Repertoire comparisons spanned blood and tumor or nodule tissue from malignant and benign thyroid patients.

CDR1 SGHAT and CDR2 FQNNGV come from the germline V gene. Trimming took 0 bases from V and 4 from J, leaving 16 bases between them. This CDR3 is built from 16 residues. Patients underwent thyroid surgery, and none had received any treatment before it. TCRdb re-clonotyped the PCR reads through MiXCR. Here the sample spans 50,000 or so clones, 22% being singletons. This clone was picked up many times. The antigen remains unidentified. Study findings and constraints: Significantly higher TCR beta diversity was reportedly seen in malignant thyroid tumors than benign nodules, in blood and tumor.

Sequenced material: blood. The sequence was obtained from a male donor with papillary thyroid cancer or a benign thyroid nodule (not recorded which). Some clones in this sample may be carry-over from other donors' samples. This rearrangement joins TRBV11-2 to TRBJ2-7; D is possibly TRBD2 (6 bases). CDR3: CASSLERWGDDYEQYF. CDR3 in DNA: TGTGCCAGCAGCTTAGAGCGGTGGGGGGACGATTACGAGCAGTACTTC.